Listed here are 27 T cell receptor beta chains from one sample, sequenced in a study of shared clonotypes between healthy human individuals. The method was immunoSEQ multiplex PCR; TCRdb's version includes in-frame clones alone and lacks a portion of them. Among more than 1 million clones listed, approximately 80% were seen once. The sample was memory CD4+ T cells from PBMCs. This sample's subset: CD45RA-negative fraction. The source is a man aged 18 to 29 in good health. Some clones in this sample may be carry-over from other donors' samples.

The V and J genes are TRBV19 and TRBJ2-5; D is ambiguous. The germline gives CDR1 LNHDA, CDR2 SQIVND (reference sequence). V was clipped by 7 bases and J by 2 bases, with 5 bases between them. This CDR3 contains 11 residues. As DNA, the CDR3 is TGTGCCAGTAAATGGCAAGAGACCCAGTACTTC. It is translated as CASKWQETQYF.

The genes are TRBV7-9 and TRBJ2-3, with a weak D call TRBD1 (6 bases). V lost 2 bases and J 3 bases, leaving 6 bases between the germline ends. This CDR3 comprises 13 residues. In germline, CDR1 is SEHNR, CDR2 FQNEAQ (reference sequence). This CDR3 is CASSLQGTDTQYF. The CDR3 DNA sequence: TGTGCCAGCAGCTTACAGGGGACAGATACGCAGTATTTT.

This chain connects TRBV7-8 to TRBJ1-4; unclear D gene. CDR1 SGHVS and CDR2 FQNEAQ come from the germline V gene. CDR3 length: 15 residues. V dropped 1 base and J dropped 4 bases, with 10 bases sitting between them. As DNA, the CDR3 is TGTGCCAGCAGCTTAGGGCAGCTACTTAATGAAAAACTGTTTTTT. This codes for CASSLGQLLNEKLFF.

This clone occurred once. Other DNA sequences in this specimen translate into the identical CDR3. The chain uses TRBV7-8 and TRBJ2-7; TRBD2 matches at 13 bases. This CDR3 comprises 15 residues. Trimming cost V 5 bases and J 1 base; bases outside gene matches: 2. The germline V gene encodes CDR1 SGHVS and CDR2 FQNEAQ. CDR3: CASSRTSGSSYEQYF. CDR3 sequence (DNA): TGTGCCAGCAGCCGGACTAGCGGGAGTTCCTACGAGCAGTACTTC.

A word on this clone: The same CDR3 also results from other DNA sequences found in this sample. CDR3 sequence: CAISDAYEQYF. The CDR3 DNA sequence: TGTGCCATCAGTGACGCCTACGAGCAGTACTTC. The chain combines TRBV10-3 with TRBJ2-7, with no clear D. Trimming stripped 3 bases from V and 2 bases from J, with 2 bases between. This CDR3 region has 11 residues. CDR1 is ENHRY and CDR2 is SYGVKD in the germline V gene.

This clone was recorded a few times. V and J are TRBV19 and TRBJ2-1, with D possibly being TRBD2 (5 bases). The germline V gene has CDR1 LNHDA and CDR2 SQIVND (reference sequence). The CDR3 is made up of 16 amino acids. V lost 5 bases and J lost 0, with 14 bases in between. In DNA form, the CDR3 reads TGTGCCAGTAGTTCTTTAGCGAGTTACTCCTACAATGAGCAGTTCTTC. The encoded protein is CASSSLASYSYNEQFF.

V usage is TRBV28 and J usage is TRBJ1-1, with a possible D match to TRBD1 (6 bases). This CDR3 has 13 residues. V lost 3 bases to trimming and J lost 4 bases, with 9 bases between them. CDR1 and CDR2 (germline): MDHEN, SYDVKM. In DNA form, the CDR3 reads TGTGCCAGCAGTTTTGTACAGGGCACTGAAGCTTTCTTT. It codes for CASSFVQGTEAFF.

This clone was detected ten times or more. The chain carries TRBV11-2 and TRBJ1-1; the D is unclear. The CDR3 runs to 16 residues. V was shortened by 3 bases and J by 1 base, with 15 bases between the two germline ends. Germline V gene data show CDR1 as SGHAT and CDR2 as FQNNGV. The CDR3 reads CASSFGSSLRNTEAFF. CDR3 nucleotides: TGTGCCAGCAGCTTCGGGTCTTCACTGAGGAACACTGAAGCTTTCTTT.

The chain has TRBV4-1 and TRBJ2-4; the D gene is possibly TRBD2 (6 bases). From germline, CDR1 is MGHRA and CDR2 YSYEKL. V lost 4 bases and J lost 0, with 13 bases in between. This CDR3 region has 16 residues. This CDR3 is CASSPLSGGAKNIQYF. Written as DNA, the CDR3 is TGCGCCAGCAGCCCCCTCTCCGGGGGAGCCAAAAACATTCAGTACTTC.

This CDR3 is CASSWIQGSDTEAFF. CDR3 in DNA: TGCGCCAGCAGCTGGATACAGGGATCGGACACTGAAGCTTTCTTT. The genes are TRBV5-1 and TRBJ1-1; D is possibly TRBD1 (6 bases). CDR1 and CDR2 (germline): SGHRS, YFSETQ. The CDR3 extends over 15 amino acids. V was clipped by 3 bases and J by 3 bases, with 15 bases between them.

The sample holds one count of this clone. V gene TRBV23-1 combines with J gene TRBJ2-7, with 7 bases matching TRBD1. TRBV23-1 is reported as an ORF; its role is uncertain. V trimming: 10 bases; J trimming: 7 bases; junction bases outside the gene matches: 10. The CDR3 is 12 residues long. In DNA form, the CDR3 reads TGCGCCAACCGACAGGGCCCTGTAGAGCAGTACTTC. Its translation is CANRQGPVEQYF.

V and J are TRBV29-1 and TRBJ2-3; tentative D call: TRBD2 (6 bases). This CDR3 has 15 residues. Germline CDR1 is SQVTM and CDR2 is ANQGSEA. Trimming took 5 bases from V and 0 from J, leaving 15 bases between them. The CDR3 reads CSVNSMAGSTDTQYF. CDR3 DNA: TGCAGCGTTAATTCTATGGCGGGAAGCACAGATACGCAGTATTTT.

V usage is TRBV4-1 and J usage is TRBJ1-1; D unresolved. The CDR3 sequence is 13 residues long. The ends were cut back, 0 bases at V and 4 bases at J, with 6 bases in the middle. Germline V gene sequence: CDR1 MGHRA, CDR2 YSYEKL. In DNA, the CDR3 is TGCGCCAGCAGCCAAGACGGAACCACTGAAGCTTTCTTT. This encodes CASSQDGTTEAFF.

The chain links TRBV9 to TRBJ2-1; D possibly uses TRBD1 or TRBD2 (5 bases each). CDR1 is SGDLS, CDR2 YYNGEE, per germline. This CDR3 spans 14 amino acids. V was clipped by 4 bases and J by 7 bases, with 15 bases between them. CDR3 DNA: TGTGCCAGCAGCCATCAGGGAGTTTGGAATGAGCAGTTCTTC. Translation gives CASSHQGVWNEQFF.

The chain is built from TRBV19 and TRBJ1-4; unclear D gene. The CDR3 contains 13 residues. Trimming cost V 3 bases and J 12 bases, with 14 bases left between them. Germline values: CDR1 LNHDA, CDR2 SQIVND (reference sequence). CDR3: CASSIDYRKELFF. The CDR3 coding sequence is TGTGCCAGTAGTATCGACTACCGGAAAGAACTGTTTTTT.

This chain uses TRBV19 with TRBJ2-1, with 12 nucleotides matching TRBD2. Trimming at V came to 8 bases and at J to 6 bases, leaving 5 bases not matched to a gene. The CDR3 is 14 amino acids. Germline CDR1 LNHDA, CDR2 SQIVND (reference sequence). The CDR3: CASSEGLAGNEQFF. CDR3 coding DNA: TGTGCCAGTTCCGAGGGACTAGCGGGCAATGAGCAGTTCTTC.

The chain combines TRBV2 with TRBJ2-1; TRBD2 might be the D (6 bases). Germline V gene sequence: CDR1 SNHLY, CDR2 FYNNEI. V lost 2 bases, J lost 4 bases, and 12 bases lay in between. This CDR3 region has 15 residues. The CDR3 DNA reads TGTGCCAGCAGTGAACAGGGCGGGGTTTACAATGAGCAGTTCTTC. Protein: CASSEQGGVYNEQFF.

The rearrangement links TRBV28 to TRBJ2-1; 8 bases are shared with TRBD2. V was pared by 3 bases and J by 6 bases, with 4 bases of the junction left unmatched. Germline loops: CDR1 MDHEN, CDR2 SYDVKM. The CDR3 spans 14 residues. The CDR3 is CASSLAGGTNEQFF. The CDR3 DNA sequence: TGTGCCAGCAGTTTGGCGGGAGGTACCAATGAGCAGTTCTTC.

The rearrangement links TRBV11-2 to TRBJ2-2; possibly TRBD1 for D (6 bases). The V gene lost 5 bases and the J gene lost 6 bases, with 13 bases spanning the gap. The CDR3 loop spans 14 amino acids. Germline CDR1 is SGHAT and CDR2 is FQNNGV. The CDR3 DNA is TGTGCCAGCAGCCAGGGGTGGACCCCCGGGGAGCTGTTTTTT. Its protein product is CASSQGWTPGELFF.

J is TRBJ2-6 and V is TRBV28; unclear D gene. V was cut by 6 bases and J by 0 bases, with 9 bases left in between. The CDR3 is 15 residues long. Germline-derived CDR1 and CDR2 are MDHEN and SYDVKM. DNA of the CDR3: TGTGCCAGCAGCCTAGGCACCTCTGGGGCCAACGTCCTGACTTTC. Its protein product is CASSLGTSGANVLTF. Full variable domain (missing parts from reference TRBV28 and TRBJ2-6): DVKVTQSSRYLVKRTGEKVFLECVQDMDHENMFWYRQDPGLGLRLIYFSYDVKMKEKGDIPEGYSVSREKKERFSLILESASTNQTSMYLCASSLGTSGANVLTFGAGSRLTVL.

The gene calls are TRBV27 and TRBJ2-3; a possible D gene is TRBD1 (6 bases). CDR1 is MNHEY, CDR2 SMNVEV, per germline (reference sequence). V lost 4 bases and J lost 0, with 14 bases in between. The CDR3 runs 16 residues. The CDR3 sequence is CASSSLQGSSTDTQYF. The CDR3 DNA follows: TGTGCCAGCAGTTCCCTACAGGGATCTAGCACAGATACGCAGTATTTT.

This clone was observed once. The chain joins TRBV28 to TRBJ2-5, with 7 bases identical to TRBD1. This CDR3 has 14 residues. With 6 bases clipped from V and 0 bases from J, the junction kept 4 bases outside the gene matches. CDR1 is MDHEN, CDR2 SYDVKM, per germline. The CDR3 sequence: CASSWGQYQETQYF. The CDR3 coding sequence is TGTGCCAGCAGCTGGGGACAGTACCAAGAGACCCAGTACTTC.

The chain combines TRBV15 with TRBJ2-7; 13 positions match TRBD2. Germline lookup yields CDR1 LNHNV and CDR2 YYDKDF (reference sequence). Trimming removed 1 base from V and 4 bases from J; junction bases left unmatched: 4. This CDR3 comprises 16 residues. DNA of the CDR3: TGTGCCACCAGCAGAGGACGGGGACTAGCGGGATACGAGCAGTACTTC. The encoded protein is CATSRGRGLAGYEQYF.

J is TRBJ2-3 and V is TRBV11-3; tentative D call: TRBD1 (6 bases). Germline CDR1 reads SGHNT; CDR2 reads YENEEA. Trimming took 4 bases from V and 2 from J, leaving 10 bases between them. This CDR3 has 14 amino acids. The CDR3 DNA reads TGTGCCAGCAGCTCCGGGACAACCACAGATACGCAGTATTTT. Amino acid sequence: CASSSGTTTDTQYF.

The rearrangement joins TRBV28 to TRBJ2-6, with D perhaps matching TRBD2 (6 bases). Germline values: CDR1 MDHEN, CDR2 SYDVKM. V dropped 2 bases and J dropped 5 bases, with 10 bases sitting between them. The CDR3 has 15 amino acids. CDR3: CASSLVGTRANVLTF. DNA of the CDR3: TGTGCCAGCAGTTTAGTAGGGACTCGGGCCAACGTCCTGACTTTC. Using reference TRBV28 and TRBJ2-6 for the parts outside the CDR3, the full variable domain is DVKVTQSSRYLVKRTGEKVFLECVQDMDHENMFWYRQDPGLGLRLIYFSYDVKMKEKGDIPEGYSVSREKKERFSLILESASTNQTSMYLCASSLVGTRANVLTFGAGSRLTVL.

CDR3 DNA: TGTGCCAGCAGCGTAGCCGTGGGGGAGAGGTATGGCTACACCTTC. This codes for CASSVAVGERYGYTF. The gene calls are TRBV9 and TRBJ1-2; D is perhaps TRBD1 (5 bases). CDR3 length: 15 amino acids. V lost 0 bases and J 5 bases, leaving 14 bases between the germline ends. Germline V gene data show CDR1 as SGDLS and CDR2 as YYNGEE. The entire variable domain, with the rest obtained from reference TRBV9 and TRBJ1-2, is as follows: DSGVTQTPKHLITATGQRVTLRCSPRSGDLSVYWYQQSLDQGLQFLIQYYNGEERAKGNILERFSAQQFPDLHSELNLSSLELGDSALYFCASSVAVGERYGYTFGSGTRLTVV.

J is TRBJ2-7 and V is TRBV28; D call uncertain. Germline CDR1 and CDR2: MDHEN and SYDVKM. The CDR3 totals 15 residues. The V gene lost 7 bases and the J gene lost 1 base, with 17 bases spanning the gap. Written as DNA, the CDR3 is TGTGCCAGCATCAACCCACTTATTGGTTCCTACGAGCAGTACTTC. It codes for CASINPLIGSYEQYF.